These 21 T cell receptor beta chains were sequenced from one sample in a study of T cells in Graves' hyperthyroidism and ophthalmopathy. The TCR beta CDR3 regions underwent amplification using RNA transcripts as the source. The HTBI primer set served for first-round RT-PCR of the TCR CDR3. TCRdb fed the multiplex PCR reads into MiXCR, producing one record per CDR3 protein. The sample contains about 640,000 distinct CDR3 sequences, 45% of which appear only once. The sequencing input was peripheral blood or thyroid tissue (not recorded which). All receptors derive from an adult man with Graves' disease, either hyperthyroidism or ophthalmopathy (not recorded which).

This clonotype was seen at least ten times. The chain recombines TRBV9 with TRBJ1-6, with a possible D match to TRBD1 (5 bases). Trimming removed 0 bases at V and 9 bases at J, with 13 bases between. CDR1 SGDLS and CDR2 YYNGEE come from the germline V gene. The CDR3 contains 15 residues. The CDR3 DNA reads TGTGCCAGCAGCGTAGATGTTCAGGGAGTTTCACCCCTCCACTTT. Translation: CASSVDVQGVSPLHF. The full variable domain, completed using reference TRBV9 and TRBJ1-6, is DSGVTQTPKHLITATGQRVTLRCSPRSGDLSVYWYQQSLDQGLQFLIQYYNGEERAKGNILERFSAQQFPDLHSELNLSSLELGDSALYFCASSVDVQGVSPLHFGNGTRLTVT.

To note about this clonotype: A read error may account for a junction end that differs from germline. The chain is built from TRBV7-9 and TRBJ1-2, with D perhaps TRBD1 (5 bases). Germline V gives CDR1 SEHNR, CDR2 FQNEAQ (reference sequence). This CDR3 is built from 13 residues. The CDR3 coding sequence is TGCGCCAGCAGCCAGGGATGCGACTATGGCTACACCTTC. As protein: CASSQGCDYGYTF.

The chain couples TRBV7-9 to TRBJ1-2; tentatively, D is TRBD1 (5 bases). The ends were cut back, 5 bases at V and 0 bases at J, with 19 bases in the middle. This CDR3 region has 17 residues. Germline CDR1 reads SEHNR; CDR2 reads FQNEAQ (reference sequence). The CDR3 nucleotides are TGTGCCAGCAGCCCCCCAATATCGACAGAACCTAACTATGGCTACACCTTC. It translates to CASSPPISTEPNYGYTF.

This chain uses TRBV10-3 with TRBJ2-2, with D possibly TRBD1 on 5 matching bases. Trimming left V 7 bases short and J 6 bases short, with 12 bases between. The CDR3 sequence is 13 residues long. The germline V gene encodes CDR1 ENHRY and CDR2 SYGVKD. The CDR3 region has the DNA TGTGCCATCAATTACGTGGGGCCCGGGGAGCTGTTTTTT. Its translation: CAINYVGPGELFF.

The rearrangement uses TRBV7-8 and TRBJ1-4; 10 bases line up with TRBD1. The CDR3 runs 15 residues. Per germline, CDR1 SGHVS and CDR2 FQNEAQ. V was pared by 4 bases and J by 7 bases, with 6 bases of the junction left unmatched. Written as DNA, the CDR3 is TGTGCCAGCAGCTGGCCGGGACAGGGGAGTGAAAAACTGTTTTTT. Translated, it gives CASSWPGQGSEKLFF. Based on the CDR3 plus reference TRBV7-8 and TRBJ1-4, the full variable domain is GAGVSQSPRYKVAKRGQDVALRCDPISGHVSLFWYQQALGQGPEFLTYFQNEAQLDKSGLPSDRFFAERPEGSVSTLKIQRTQQEDSAVYLCASSWPGQGSEKLFFGSGTQLSVL.

The chain combines TRBV2 with TRBJ1-2; 8 positions agree with TRBD1. Germline V lookup: CDR1 SNHLY, CDR2 FYNNEI. The CDR3 totals 15 residues. With V trimmed by 6 bases and J by 2 bases, 8 bases remained unmatched. The CDR3 sequence: CASRGDRNINYGYTF. The CDR3 DNA is TGTGCCAGCAGGGGGGACAGGAATATCAACTATGGCTACACCTTC.

At least ten counts were recorded for this clonotype. The chain joins TRBV20-1 to TRBJ2-7; no firm D call. The germline V and J ends were trimmed by 0 bases and 3 bases, with 12 bases remaining between them. In germline, CDR1 is DFQATT, CDR2 SNEGSKA (reference sequence). This CDR3 region has 14 residues. CDR3 protein: CSARDSSWNYEQYF. Here the CDR3 DNA reads TGCAGTGCTAGAGATTCGAGTTGGAACTACGAGCAGTACTTC.

This sequence joins TRBV10-3 and TRBJ2-5; 7 nucleotides agree with TRBD1. The CDR3 is 14 amino acids. With 5 bases clipped from V and 2 bases from J, the junction kept 5 bases outside the gene matches. Germline values: CDR1 ENHRY, CDR2 SYGVKD. CDR3: CAISPGTEQETQYF. CDR3 bases: TGTGCCATCAGTCCCGGGACAGAACAAGAGACCCAGTACTTC.

The chain combines TRBV9 with TRBJ1-2; D possibly corresponds to TRBD1 (6 bases). This CDR3 is built from 15 residues. Germline V CDR1 and CDR2: SGDLS, YYNGEE. The V end was cut by 5 bases, the J end by 5 bases, with 19 bases between. CDR3 sequence (DNA): TGTGCCAGCAGAAAGGACAGCAACGCTATATATGGCTACACCTTC. Its translation is CASRKDSNAIYGYTF. Looking up the rest from reference TRBV9 and TRBJ1-2 gives the full variable domain: DSGVTQTPKHLITATGQRVTLRCSPRSGDLSVYWYQQSLDQGLQFLIQYYNGEERAKGNILERFSAQQFPDLHSELNLSSLELGDSALYFCASRKDSNAIYGYTFGSGTRLTVV.

The chain combines TRBV12-3 or TRBV12-4 with TRBJ1-1, with TRBD1 as a possible D gene (5 bases). V was trimmed by 0 bases and J by 4 bases, leaving 12 bases between them. This CDR3 comprises 15 residues. For the CDR3, the DNA is TGTGCCAGCAGTTTAGCGCTAGCCCAGGGCACTGAAGCTTTCTTT. Its protein product is CASSLALAQGTEAFF.

A note on this clonotype: A read error is possible here, since a much larger clone lies one base away. The CDR3: CASSPAGKPNYGYTF. The CDR3, as DNA: TGTGCCAGCAGCCCAGCTGGGAAGCCTAACTATGGCTACACCTTC. V usage is TRBV6-1 and J usage is TRBJ1-2; D uncertain. The CDR3 extends over 15 amino acids. Germline CDR1 and CDR2: MNHNS and SASEGT. Between the trimmed V and J ends, which lost 6 bases and 0 bases, there was a span of 14 bases.

As concerns this clonotype: At one end the junction does not follow the germline gene, possibly because of a read error. The J gene is TRBJ1-3, the V gene TRBV10-3; D may be TRBD1 (5 bases). The CDR3 length is 14 residues. Germline V gene lookup returns CDR1 ENHRY and CDR2 SYGVKD. The CDR3 loop reads CASSVQGFGNTIYF. The CDR3 DNA follows: TGTGCCAGCAGTGTGCAGGGCTTTGGAAACACCATATATTTT.

CDR3 amino acids: CASSVTGGVQPQHF. Written as DNA, the CDR3 is TGTGCCAGCAGCGTTACAGGGGGCGTTCAGCCCCAGCATTTT. V gene TRBV2 combines with J gene TRBJ1-5; 9 positions match TRBD1. The V and J ends lost 6 bases and 6 bases, in that order; junction bases with no gene match: 6. The germline V gene has CDR1 SNHLY and CDR2 FYNNEI. The CDR3 covers 14 residues.

V and J are TRBV29-1 and TRBJ2-5; D may be TRBD1 (6 bases). V dropped 7 bases and J dropped 2 bases, with 20 bases sitting between them. The length of the CDR3 is 15 residues. Germline CDR1 and CDR2: SQVTM and ANQGSEA. The CDR3 sequence: CSAERGFGGQETQYF. CDR3 nucleotides: TGCAGCGCCGAAAGGGGGTTTGGGGGACAAGAGACCCAGTACTTC. Full variable domain (outside the CDR3, taken from reference TRBV29-1 and TRBJ2-5): SAVISQKPSRDICQRGTSLTIQCQVDSQVTMMFWYRQQPGQSLTLIATANQGSEATYESGFVIDKFPISRPNLTFSTLTVSNMSPEDSSIYLCSAERGFGGQETQYFGPGTRLLVL.

With regard to this clonotype: It may be a read error: a sequence one base away is much more abundant. The chain has TRBV7-9 and TRBJ2-5; a possible D gene is TRBD1 (5 bases). This CDR3 spans 13 amino acids. V was trimmed by 1 base and J by 5 bases, leaving 8 bases between them. Germline CDR1 reads SEHNR; CDR2 reads FQNEAQ (reference sequence). CDR3 nucleotide sequence: TGTGCCAGCAGCTTAGAGACAGTTGAGACCCAGTACTTC. Its translation is CASSLETVETQYF.

V gene TRBV7-3 combines with J gene TRBJ2-7; 10 bases map to TRBD1. V lost 4 bases, J lost 3 bases, and 9 bases stayed unmatched. The CDR3 loop spans 16 amino acids. Germline V gene data show CDR1 as SGHTA and CDR2 as FQGTGA. DNA for the CDR3: TGTGCCAGCAGCTCCGAGGGACAGGGGTATTTCTACGAGCAGTACTTC. This encodes CASSSEGQGYFYEQYF.

This chain connects TRBV9 to TRBJ1-1; 7 bases map to TRBD1. The CDR3 runs to 16 residues. After removal of 4 bases from V and 4 bases from J, the junction contained 13 bases not matched to a gene. The V gene's germline CDR1 is SGDLS and CDR2 YYNGEE. CDR3 in amino acids: CASSPTRGGGSTEAFF. CDR3 coding DNA: TGTGCCAGCAGCCCGACACGAGGGGGCGGGAGCACTGAAGCTTTCTTT. Using reference TRBV9 and TRBJ1-1 for the parts outside the CDR3, the full variable domain is DSGVTQTPKHLITATGQRVTLRCSPRSGDLSVYWYQQSLDQGLQFLIQYYNGEERAKGNILERFSAQQFPDLHSELNLSSLELGDSALYFCASSPTRGGGSTEAFFGQGTRLTVV.

This clonotype was picked up many times. V is TRBV29-1 and J is TRBJ2-7; D is unclear. V gave up 0 bases and J gave up 3 bases, with 9 bases separating them. CDR1 and CDR2 (germline): SQVTM, ANQGSEA. This CDR3 is built from 13 residues. The CDR3 region is CSVEELPGYEQYF. CDR3 sequence (DNA): TGCAGCGTTGAAGAACTCCCGGGCTACGAGCAGTACTTC.

On this clonotype itself: A much larger clone sits a single nucleotide away, making a read error possible. The rearrangement uses TRBV19 and TRBJ1-5; weak D call: TRBD1 (5 bases). Germline V gene data show CDR1 as LNHDA and CDR2 as SQIVND (reference sequence). V lost 9 bases and J lost 0, with 15 bases in between. This CDR3 spans 15 amino acids. The CDR3 sequence: CASSQGTYSNQPQHF. The CDR3 bases are TGTGCCAGCAGCCAAGGGACTTATAGCAATCAGCCCCAGCATTTT.

This clonotype was observed a handful of times. The V call is TRBV19, the J call TRBJ1-4; 8 bases align to TRBD1. The CDR3 sequence is 14 residues long. Germline V gene sequence: CDR1 LNHDA, CDR2 SQIVND (reference sequence). Trimming at V came to 7 bases and at J to 8 bases, leaving 9 bases not matched to a gene. This CDR3 is CASTEDRVKEKLFF. Written as DNA, the CDR3 is TGTGCCAGTACTGAGGACAGGGTGAAGGAAAAACTGTTTTTT. Variable domain in full (rest from reference TRBV19 and TRBJ1-4): DGGITQSPKYLFRKEGQNVTLSCEQNLNHDAMYWYRQDPGQGLRLIYYSQIVNDFQKGDIAEGYSVSREKKESFPLTVTSAQKNPTAFYLCASTEDRVKEKLFFGSGTQLSVL.

The chain joins TRBV7-9 to TRBJ2-5; weak D call: TRBD1 (5 bases). Deletions cut 5 bases from V and 2 bases from J, with 12 bases between. The CDR3 contains 14 residues. CDR1 and CDR2 from the germline V gene are SEHNR and FQNEAQ (reference sequence). The CDR3 DNA is TGTGCCAGCAGCCAAGGACACCTTCAAGAGACCCAGTACTTC. Amino acids: CASSQGHLQETQYF.